The 14 T cell receptor beta chains below come from one sample, sequenced in a study of shared clonotypes between healthy human individuals. Generated by immunoSEQ multiplex PCR, the TCRdb table keeps only in-frame clones and is missing some. The table has about 450,000 clones, 70% to 85% seen once. The sample comprised PBMCs. Receptor source: a middle-aged woman in good health. Some clones in this sample may be carry-over from other donors' samples.

This chain uses TRBV10-3 with TRBJ1-5, with D maybe TRBD1 (5 bases). Germline V gene sequence: CDR1 ENHRY, CDR2 SYGVKD. The CDR3 runs 14 residues. Trimming left V 4 bases short and J 2 bases short, with 9 bases between. The CDR3 sequence: CAISAGERNQPQHF. The CDR3 DNA reads TGTGCCATCAGTGCGGGGGAACGCAATCAGCCCCAGCATTTT.

The rearrangement uses TRBV5-1 and TRBJ2-3, with D unclear. The CDR3 totals 14 residues. Germline-derived CDR1 and CDR2 are SGHRS and YFSETQ. V lost 0 bases and J lost 8, with 13 bases in between. The CDR3 loop reads CASSLVLATSTQYF. The CDR3 region has the DNA TGCGCCAGCAGCTTGGTACTCGCCACCAGTACGCAGTATTTT.

A remark on this clone: The germline gene is not matched at one end of the junction; a read error may be the cause. This chain uses TRBV11-2 with TRBJ2-5; D might be TRBD1 (5 bases). The DNA end favors TRBJ2-7, so the J call may be wrong. This CDR3 has 12 residues. Germline-derived CDR1 and CDR2 are SGHAT and FQNNGV. CDR3 loop: CASSVDRDEQYF. The CDR3 coding sequence is TGTGCCAGCAGCGTAGACAGAGACGAGCAGTACTTC.

The rearrangement uses TRBV15 and TRBJ2-5; 9 bases map to TRBD1. This CDR3 comprises 15 residues. CDR1 is LNHNV and CDR2 is YYDKDF in the germline V gene (reference sequence). Trimming cost V 5 bases and J 0 bases; bases outside gene matches: 4. The CDR3 coding sequence is TGTGCCACCAGCCCCGGACAGGGGAACCAAGAGACCCAGTACTTC. This sequence encodes CATSPGQGNQETQYF.

The chain has TRBV19 and TRBJ2-1; D is perhaps TRBD1 (5 bases). Deletions cut 1 base from V and 3 bases from J, with 10 bases between. This CDR3 spans 15 amino acids. Germline V gene data show CDR1 as LNHDA and CDR2 as SQIVND (reference sequence). CDR3 DNA sequence: TGTGCCAGTAGTATAGGGGTAGGGGTCTACAATGAGCAGTTCTTC. Its protein is CASSIGVGVYNEQFF. The full variable domain, in which reference TRBV19 and TRBJ2-1 provide the parts outside the CDR3, is DGGITQSPKYLFRKEGQNVTLSCEQNLNHDAMYWYRQDPGQGLRLIYYSQIVNDFQKGDIAEGYSVSREKKESFPLTVTSAQKNPTAFYLCASSIGVGVYNEQFFGPGTRLTVL.

V usage is TRBV4-2 and J usage is TRBJ1-1; no definite D call. The CDR3 consists of 14 residues. Germline lookup yields CDR1 LGHNA and CDR2 YNFKEQ. Trimming shortened V by 0 bases and J by 8 bases, and 13 bases separated the two germline ends. The CDR3 nucleotides read TGTGCCAGCAGCCAAGATAGTCGATTAGGGGAAGCTTTCTTT. Protein sequence: CASSQDSRLGEAFF.

This chain uses TRBV19 with TRBJ2-6; 7 nucleotides line up with TRBD1. Germline trimming cut 3 bases from V and 4 bases from J; bases unmatched to any gene: 6. The CDR3 extends over 16 amino acids. The germline CDR1 and CDR2 sequences are LNHDA and SQIVND (reference sequence). In DNA, the CDR3 is TGTGCCAGTAGTATCTGGCAGGGGGACGGGGCCAACGTCCTGACTTTC. Translation: CASSIWQGDGANVLTF.

The chain has TRBV28 and TRBJ1-4; D remains ambiguous. Trimming pared 3 bases from V and 6 bases from J, leaving 8 bases between. CDR1 and CDR2 from the germline V gene are MDHEN and SYDVKM. The CDR3 extends over 13 amino acids. CDR3 sequence reads: CASSFPGDEKLFF. The CDR3 coding sequence is TGTGCCAGCAGTTTTCCTGGTGATGAAAAACTGTTTTTT.

The genes are TRBV2 and TRBJ2-7, with D possibly being TRBD1 (6 bases). The germline V gene encodes CDR1 SNHLY and CDR2 FYNNEI. This CDR3 contains 10 residues. V was clipped by 5 bases and J by 11 bases, with 10 bases between them. The CDR3 region is CASSRRQEYF. The CDR3 nucleotides read TGTGCCAGCAGTCGCCGACAGGAGTACTTC.

The chain employs TRBV19 and TRBJ2-3; no reliable D call. This CDR3 region has 16 residues. The ends were cut back, 5 bases at V and 7 bases at J, with 22 bases in the middle. Germline assignment: CDR1 LNHDA and CDR2 SQIVND (reference sequence). CDR3 sequence reads: CASSPRAARITHTQYF. CDR3 DNA sequence: TGTGCCAGTAGTCCCCGGGCAGCCAGGATAACCCATACGCAGTATTTT.

About this clone: Other DNA sequences in the same sample also yield this CDR3. J is TRBJ1-1 and V is TRBV7-9; D uncertain. Trimming removed 1 base at V and 2 bases at J, with 8 bases between. The CDR3 extends over 14 amino acids. Germline CDR1 is SEHNR and CDR2 is FQNEAQ (reference sequence). Written as DNA, the CDR3 is TGTGCCAGCAGCTTAGTCGGCAGCAACACTGAAGCTTTCTTT. Amino acid sequence: CASSLVGSNTEAFF. Variable domain in full (rest from reference TRBV7-9 and TRBJ1-1): DTGVSQNPRHKITKRGQNVTFRCDPISEHNRLYWYRQTLGQGPEFLTYFQNEAQLEKSRLLSDRFSAERPKGSFSTLEIQRTEQGDSAMYLCASSLVGSNTEAFFGQGTRLTVV.

The chain employs TRBV10-3 and TRBJ1-3; D is unclear. This CDR3 is 14 amino acids long. From germline, CDR1 is ENHRY and CDR2 SYGVKD. Trimming cost V 5 bases and J 0 bases, with 8 bases left between them. The CDR3 reads CAISKDNSGNTIYF. The CDR3 region has the DNA TGTGCCATCAGTAAAGACAACTCTGGAAACACCATATATTTT.

Notes on this clone: With a far larger clone one base away, a read error is the likely cause. This chain links TRBV6-5 with TRBJ2-3; D is uncertain. Germline CDR1 is MNHEY and CDR2 is SVGAGI. This CDR3 region has 13 residues. V lost 0 bases to trimming and J lost 0 bases, with 1 base between them. CDR3 bases: TGTGCCAGCAGTTACTCTAGCACAGATACGCAGTATTTT. As protein: CASSYSSTDTQYF.

This clone was observed at least ten times. This chain links TRBV4-1 with TRBJ2-6; D gene uncertain. CDR1 MGHRA and CDR2 YSYEKL come from the germline V gene. The CDR3 totals 11 residues. Trimming took 5 bases from V and 12 from J, leaving 8 bases between them. The CDR3 DNA reads as TGCGCCAGCAGCGCCTCTCGCGTCCTGACTTTC. It yields the protein CASSASRVLTF.